Below are 27 T cell receptor beta chains sequenced from a single sample in a study of control samples from healthy donors and cancer patients. Profiled with immunoSEQ multiplex PCR; TCRdb holds only in-frame clones, not every one. The table has about 69,000 clones, about nine tenths seen once; the top ten hold around 5.1%. The sequencing sample was made of PBMCs. These receptors were taken from a man in his 60s with colorectal cancer.

J is TRBJ2-2 and V is TRBV5-4; TRBD1 is a possible D gene (5 bases). The CDR3 is made up of 14 amino acids. Deletions cut 3 bases from V and 4 bases from J, with 10 bases between. Germline values: CDR1 SGHNT, CDR2 YYREEE (reference sequence). The CDR3 region is CASSSQVITGELFF. The CDR3 DNA reads as TGTGCCAGCAGCTCACAGGTGATCACCGGGGAGCTGTTTTTT.

This clone was recorded only once. This chain links TRBV30 with TRBJ2-1, with D perhaps TRBD1 (6 bases). Germline assignment: CDR1 GTSNPN and CDR2 SVGIG (reference sequence). V lost 0 bases, J lost 2 bases, and 8 bases lay in between. The CDR3 is made up of 14 amino acids. The CDR3 bases are TGTGCCTGGAGTGTTGGGGGCCCCTACAATGAGCAGTTCTTC. This sequence encodes CAWSVGGPYNEQFF.

V is TRBV12-5 and J is TRBJ2-3, with D uncertain. Germline CDR1 reads LGHNT; CDR2 reads FRNRAP. CDR3 length: 11 residues. Trimming removed 0 bases from V and 5 bases from J, with 0 bases in between. The CDR3 sequence: CASGLVDTQYF. The CDR3 DNA reads TGTGCTAGTGGTTTGGTAGATACGCAGTATTTT.

The chain uses TRBV19 and TRBJ1-1; no reliable D call. V lost 4 bases, J lost 0 bases, and 9 bases lay in between. The CDR3 totals 14 residues. Germline V gene data show CDR1 as LNHDA and CDR2 as SQIVND (reference sequence). CDR3 sequence: CASSTGKLNTEAFF. Written as DNA, the CDR3 is TGTGCCAGTAGTACGGGCAAACTGAACACTGAAGCTTTCTTT.

J is TRBJ1-2 and V is TRBV18; D possibly corresponds to TRBD1 (6 bases). V was cut by 4 bases and J by 3 bases, with 12 bases left in between. Germline-derived CDR1 and CDR2 are KGHSH and LQKENI. The CDR3 consists of 14 residues. The DNA of the CDR3 is TGTGCCAGCTCACAGGGCAGGGGAGACTATGGCTACACCTTC. Its translation is CASSQGRGDYGYTF.

The chain joins TRBV10-1 to TRBJ2-2; a weak D match, TRBD1 (6 bases). The CDR3 sequence is 14 residues long. Trimming removed 4 bases from V and 8 bases from J, with 14 bases in between. Germline-derived CDR1 and CDR2 are WNHNN and SYGVQD (reference sequence). This CDR3 is CASSVLPGTGELFF. CDR3 sequence (DNA): TGCGCCAGCAGTGTTCTACCCGGGACAGGGGAGCTGTTTTTT.

This clone was seen once. J is TRBJ2-4 and V is TRBV6-5, with 9 bases aligning to TRBD1. Losses at the gene ends were 7 bases for V and 1 base for J; bases not matched to a gene: 5. The length of the CDR3 is 15 residues. Germline CDR1 MNHEY, CDR2 SVGAGI. The CDR3 sequence: CASTPTGGAKNIQYF. DNA of the CDR3: TGTGCCAGCACCCCGACAGGGGGTGCCAAAAACATTCAGTACTTC.

The rearrangement uses TRBV12-3 or TRBV12-4 and TRBJ1-3, with D perhaps matching TRBD1 (5 bases). Deletions cut 6 bases from V and 7 bases from J, with 13 bases between. This CDR3 region has 13 residues. The CDR3 sequence: CASSYKWGNTIYF. CDR3 bases: TGTGCCAGCAGCTACAAATGGGGGAACACCATATATTTT.

This chain joins TRBV28 and TRBJ1-2; D not resolved. Trimming took off 1 base at V and 3 bases at J, with 6 bases between the two ends. CDR1 MDHEN and CDR2 SYDVKM come from the germline V gene. The CDR3 sequence is 13 residues long. The CDR3 DNA sequence: TGTGCCAGCAGTTTATCGGGATACTATGGCTACACCTTC. Protein: CASSLSGYYGYTF.

The rearrangement joins TRBV5-6 to TRBJ1-4, with TRBD1 matching over 8 bases. Germline CDR1 SGHDT, CDR2 YYEEEE. The ends lost 2 bases at V and 5 bases at J; junction bases unmatched: 5. The CDR3 runs 15 residues. CDR3 sequence reads: CASSFRTGSNEKLFF. CDR3 nucleotide sequence: TGTGCCAGCAGCTTTCGGACAGGGTCCAATGAAAAACTGTTTTTT.

By share, this clone counts as medium-sized (0.01 to 0.1%). V usage is TRBV7-8 and J usage is TRBJ2-3; 7 bases are shared with TRBD2. Trimming took 3 bases from V and 0 from J; bases not matched to a gene: 15. The CDR3 is made up of 19 amino acids. The germline V gene has CDR1 SGHVS and CDR2 FQNEAQ. The CDR3 reads CASSFRAGRPTRSTDTQYF. The CDR3 nucleotides read TGTGCCAGCAGCTTCCGAGCGGGGAGACCGACCCGTAGCACAGATACGCAGTATTTT. Filled out from reference TRBV7-8 and TRBJ2-3, the complete variable domain reads GAGVSQSPRYKVAKRGQDVALRCDPISGHVSLFWYQQALGQGPEFLTYFQNEAQLDKSGLPSDRFFAERPEGSVSTLKIQRTQQEDSAVYLCASSFRAGRPTRSTDTQYFGPGTRLTVL.

The CDR3 sequence: CASSVRAGGEQFF. CDR3 coding DNA: TGTGCCAGCAGTGTCCGAGCTGGGGGGGAGCAGTTCTTC. This chain links TRBV2 with TRBJ2-1, with a tentative D call TRBD2 (6 bases). Germline V gives CDR1 SNHLY, CDR2 FYNNEI. The V and J ends lost 4 bases and 10 bases respectively, with 14 bases between them. This CDR3 spans 13 amino acids.

The sample holds one count of this clone. The chain is built from TRBV29-1 and TRBJ2-7, with D possibly TRBD1 on 6 matching bases. V lost 3 bases, J lost 4 bases, and 7 bases lay in between. Germline assignment: CDR1 SQVTM and CDR2 ANQGSEA. The CDR3 runs to 11 residues. The CDR3 nucleotides read TGCAGCGTTGATCAGGGGTACGAGCAGTACTTC. Residues: CSVDQGYEQYF.

A note on this clone: A read error may produce the germline difference seen at one junction end. The chain joins TRBV2 to TRBJ2-1; no firm D call. Germline V gene data show CDR1 as SNHLY and CDR2 as FYNNEI. This CDR3 contains 11 residues. The CDR3 here is CASRVLAQVLF. In DNA form, the CDR3 reads TGTGCCAGCAGAGTTTTGGCTCAGGTACTCTTC.

The rearrangement links TRBV29-1 to TRBJ1-1, with 7 bases aligning to TRBD1. The CDR3 totals 13 residues. V was pared by 6 bases and J by 2 bases, with 6 bases of the junction left unmatched. The V gene's germline CDR1 is SQVTM and CDR2 ANQGSEA. The CDR3 sequence is CSVRTGPNTEAFF. Written as DNA, the CDR3 is TGCAGCGTACGGACAGGACCTAACACTGAAGCTTTCTTT.

The chain couples TRBV18 to TRBJ1-3; D not certain. The V end was cut by 4 bases, the J end by 0 bases, with 16 bases between. Germline V gene sequence: CDR1 KGHSH, CDR2 LQKENI. The CDR3 consists of 17 residues. The CDR3 region has the DNA TGTGCCAGCTCACTGAGCGGTAAAGTTTTCTCTGGAAACACCATATATTTT. Amino acids: CASSLSGKVFSGNTIYF. Combining the CDR3 with reference TRBV18 and TRBJ1-3 gives the whole variable domain NAGVMQNPRHLVRRRGQEARLRCSPMKGHSHVYWYRQLPEEGLKFMVYLQKENIIDESGMPKERFSAEFPKEGPSILRIQQVVRGDSAAYFCASSLSGKVFSGNTIYFGEGSWLTVV.

This chain connects TRBV2 to TRBJ1-6; 7 nucleotides align to TRBD1. Germline CDR1 reads SNHLY; CDR2 reads FYNNEI. Unmatched junction bases numbered 4, after V lost 2 bases and J lost 6 bases. This CDR3 comprises 15 residues. The CDR3, as DNA: TGTGCCAGCAGTGAACAGGGGGTTGCTAATTCACCCCTCCACTTT. Amino acids: CASSEQGVANSPLHF.

V gene TRBV7-3 combines with J gene TRBJ2-5, with TRBD1 as a possible D gene (6 bases). The germline V and J ends were trimmed by 2 bases and 2 bases, with 12 bases remaining between them. The CDR3 is 15 residues long. Germline loops: CDR1 SGHTA, CDR2 FQGTGA. The CDR3 protein is CASSLFRGRQETQYF. The DNA of the CDR3 is TGTGCCAGCAGCTTATTCAGGGGCCGGCAAGAGACCCAGTACTTC.

This chain connects TRBV28 to TRBJ2-1; 10 nucleotides agree with TRBD1. Unmatched junction bases numbered 9, after V lost 5 bases and J lost 8 bases. Germline lookup yields CDR1 MDHEN and CDR2 SYDVKM. The CDR3 spans 15 residues. The CDR3 DNA reads as TGTGCCAGCAGTGGGAGACAGGGGGCGCTTCATGAGCAGTTCTTC. This translates into CASSGRQGALHEQFF.

The rearrangement uses TRBV6-5 and TRBJ2-2; D not certain. The V gene lost 6 bases and the J gene lost 7 bases, with 6 bases spanning the gap. Per germline, CDR1 MNHEY and CDR2 SVGAGI. This CDR3 comprises 11 residues. CDR3 residues: CASRAGGELFF. For the CDR3, the DNA is TGTGCCAGCAGGGCCGGCGGGGAGCTGTTTTTT.

The gene calls are TRBV28 and TRBJ1-2, with D maybe TRBD1 (5 bases). The V gene lost 2 bases and the J gene lost 7 bases, with 14 bases spanning the gap. Germline V CDR1 and CDR2: MDHEN, SYDVKM. The CDR3 covers 14 residues. The CDR3 coding sequence is TGTGCCAGCAGTTTAGTCGGGGGTCTTGGTGGCTACACCTTC. Translated, it gives CASSLVGGLGGYTF.

The chain carries TRBV10-3 and TRBJ1-1; tentative D call: TRBD1 (5 bases). Trimming pared 4 bases from V and 5 bases from J, leaving 14 bases between. Looked up from germline, CDR1 is ENHRY and CDR2 is SYGVKD. The CDR3 runs to 14 residues. CDR3 protein: CAISGGTLGTEAFF. As DNA, the CDR3 is TGTGCCATCAGTGGCGGGACCCTCGGAACTGAAGCTTTCTTT.

This sequence joins TRBV10-2 and TRBJ2-7; D might be TRBD1 (5 bases). Germline V gene data show CDR1 as WSHSY and CDR2 as SAAADI. This CDR3 region has 13 residues. With 6 bases removed from V and 3 bases from J, the gap between germline ends came to 12 bases. This chain's CDR3 is CASRAAGFYEQYF. CDR3 DNA: TGCGCCAGCAGGGCGGCAGGGTTCTACGAGCAGTACTTC.

V and J are TRBV7-3 and TRBJ2-2; D gene uncertain. The CDR3 is made up of 14 amino acids. Per germline, CDR1 SGHTA and CDR2 FQGTGA. V lost 3 bases to trimming and J lost 2 bases, with 7 bases between them. This CDR3 reads CASSLAVNTGELFF. Written as DNA, the CDR3 is TGTGCCAGCAGCTTGGCGGTCAACACCGGGGAGCTGTTTTTT.

The chain is built from TRBV10-3 and TRBJ2-7, with TRBD2 identical over 11 bases. With 3 bases clipped from V and 7 bases from J, the junction kept 14 bases outside the gene matches. Germline CDR1 reads ENHRY; CDR2 reads SYGVKD. The CDR3 totals 17 residues. CDR3 amino acids: CAISDMASGGPIQEQYF. CDR3 bases: TGTGCCATCAGTGACATGGCTAGCGGGGGGCCCATCCAAGAGCAGTACTTC.

The V call is TRBV5-4, the J call TRBJ1-2; D may be TRBD1 (5 bases). V shed 4 bases and J shed 4 bases, with 17 bases lying between them. The CDR3 is made up of 15 amino acids. Per the germline V gene, CDR1 is SGHNT and CDR2 is YYREEE (reference sequence). The CDR3 coding sequence is TGTGCCAGCAGCCCTAGTGGGGGGGGTCGCTATGGCTACACCTTC. Translating it yields CASSPSGGGRYGYTF.

CDR3 residues: CASSAGGNTIYF. As DNA, the CDR3 is TGTGCCAGCAGCGCAGGGGGAAACACCATATATTTT. V is TRBV5-6 and J is TRBJ1-3; the D gene is possibly TRBD1 (5 bases). Germline assignment: CDR1 SGHDT and CDR2 YYEEEE. The CDR3 is 12 residues long. Trimming left V 4 bases short and J 4 bases short, with 6 bases between.